This T cell receptor (beta chain) came from a study of Ad26.COV2.S vaccination and SARS-CoV-2 variants. Background on the study: Participant was drawn from the COV1001 Ad26.COV2.S trial arm. General study findings and limits: Total T cell responses may have been underestimated by the TCR breadth and depth analyses. In vaccinated individuals, spike-specific CD8+ and CD4+ T cell responses reportedly displayed substantial breadth.

As regards this clone: What it binds is not known.

Indicated treatment: over 15 received Ad26.COV2.S at low or high dose, single or two shots; 5 received placebo; per-sample allocation not given. Material that was analyzed had been drawn on day 63 after the first vaccine or placebo injection. The CDR3 extends over 15 amino acids. Trimming removed 4 bases from V and 4 bases from J, with 16 bases in between. Per germline, CDR1 MDHEN and CDR2 SYDVKM. Produced via immunoSEQ multiplex PCR; TCRdb's table is partial and in-frame only. The data hold more than 250,000 clones, with over 75% observed a single time. The chain joins TRBV28 to TRBJ1-1; D is possibly TRBD1 (6 bases). The sequenced sample was peripheral blood, obtained in a trial of Ad26.COV2.S vaccine versus placebo. This clonotype was sampled from a person between 18 and 59 years old who received the Ad26.COV2.S COVID-19 vaccine or a placebo. Here the CDR3 reads CASSSVAQGGTEAFF. CDR3 coding DNA: TGTGCCAGCAGTTCGGTCGCACAGGGAGGCACTGAAGCTTTCTTT.